This T cell receptor beta chain came from a study of cytomegalovirus exposure and HLA in healthy donors. With 1 base clipped from V and 7 bases from J, the junction kept 7 bases outside the gene matches. CDR3 length equals 17 residues. Germline CDR1 MGHRA, CDR2 YSYEKL. The PCR had 60 Vbeta and 13 Jbeta primers. TCRdb keeps only in-frame clones here, not all; method: immunoSEQ multiplex PCR. The sample contains some 190,000 clones, more than 85% of which appear only once. The TCR originated in a woman younger than 35 in good health and CMV-seronegative. The gene calls are TRBV4-1 and TRBJ2-3, with 14 bases identical to TRBD2. The sequencing sample was made of PBMCs. The chain's CDR3 is CASSQGRTSGRSYTQYF. The CDR3 bases are TGCGCCAGCAGCCAAGGACGGACTAGCGGGAGGTCATATACGCAGTATTTT.